This TCR beta chain was retrieved from a study of blood T cells in healthy people across ages. Findings and caveats of the study: Long-lived donors carried more naive CD4+ cells and greater diversity than aged donors. Donor CMV status was unknown, possibly confounding expanded clonotype changes.

The CDR3 covers 14 residues. The V gene's germline CDR1 is MGHRA and CDR2 YSYEKL. Trimming pared 1 base from V and 3 bases from J, leaving 10 bases between. Combining a sample-barcoded 5' primer with a J-beta primer mix, a second PCR ran for roughly 6 to 12 cycles. Template switching added a 12-random-nucleotide identifier to every cDNA molecule. Each CDR3 protein is one row after TCRdb ran MiXCR on the 5' RACE reads. Counted here are about 1.7 million distinct CDR3 sequences, under 30% occurring once; the ten biggest clones make up 7% to 9%. This clonotype was recorded many times. Its target is not known.

The chain recombines TRBV4-1 with TRBJ2-7; D gene ambiguous. Sequenced input: blood. This TCR derives from a woman aged 25 to 39 in good health. In DNA form, the CDR3 reads TGCGCCAGCAGCCAAGTAGGAGACCTCTACGAGCAGTACTTC. Protein sequence: CASSQVGDLYEQYF.